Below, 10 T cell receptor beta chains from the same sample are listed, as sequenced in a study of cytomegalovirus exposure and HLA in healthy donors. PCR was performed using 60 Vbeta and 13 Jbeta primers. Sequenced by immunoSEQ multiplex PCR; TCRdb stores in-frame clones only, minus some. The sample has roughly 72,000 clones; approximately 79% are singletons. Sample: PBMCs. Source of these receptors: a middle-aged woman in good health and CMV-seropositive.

The CDR3 DNA sequence: TGCAGCGACCTCTCCGGGACTATCGGGTATGAGCAGTTCTTC. Translation: CSDLSGTIGYEQFF. The gene calls are TRBV29-1 and TRBJ2-1; 7 bases match TRBD2. V was clipped by 7 bases and J by 8 bases; unmatched bases: 14. The CDR3 contains 14 residues. CDR1 and CDR2 from the germline V gene are SQVTM and ANQGSEA.

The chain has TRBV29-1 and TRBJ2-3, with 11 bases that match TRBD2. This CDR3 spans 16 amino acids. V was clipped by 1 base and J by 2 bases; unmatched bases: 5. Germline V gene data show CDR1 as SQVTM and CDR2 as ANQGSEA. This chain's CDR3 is CSVEVPSGGTTDTQYF. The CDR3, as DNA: TGCAGCGTTGAAGTTCCTAGCGGGGGGACCACAGATACGCAGTATTTT.

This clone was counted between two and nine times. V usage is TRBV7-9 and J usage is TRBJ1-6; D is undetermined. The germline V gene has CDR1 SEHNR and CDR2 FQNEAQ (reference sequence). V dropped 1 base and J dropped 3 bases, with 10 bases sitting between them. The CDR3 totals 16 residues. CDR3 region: CASSLGSGFYNSPLHF. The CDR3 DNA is TGTGCCAGCAGCTTAGGCTCAGGTTTCTATAATTCACCCCTCCACTTT. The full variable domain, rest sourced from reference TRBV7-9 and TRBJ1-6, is DTGVSQNPRHKITKRGQNVTFRCDPISEHNRLYWYRQTLGQGPEFLTYFQNEAQLEKSRLLSDRFSAERPKGSFSTLEIQRTEQGDSAMYLCASSLGSGFYNSPLHFGNGTRLTVT.

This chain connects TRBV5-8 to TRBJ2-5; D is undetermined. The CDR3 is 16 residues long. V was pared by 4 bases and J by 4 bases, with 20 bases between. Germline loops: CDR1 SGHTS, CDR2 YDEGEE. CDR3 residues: CASSLLPQVKVETQYF. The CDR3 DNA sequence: TGTGCCAGCAGCCTCCTCCCCCAGGTGAAGGTAGAGACCCAGTACTTC.

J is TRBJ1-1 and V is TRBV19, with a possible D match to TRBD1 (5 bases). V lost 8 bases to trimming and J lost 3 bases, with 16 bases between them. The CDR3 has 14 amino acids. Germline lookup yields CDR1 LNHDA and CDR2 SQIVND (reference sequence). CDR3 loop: CASPPRGEDTEAFF. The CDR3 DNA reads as TGTGCCAGTCCCCCACGGGGGGAGGACACTGAAGCTTTCTTT.

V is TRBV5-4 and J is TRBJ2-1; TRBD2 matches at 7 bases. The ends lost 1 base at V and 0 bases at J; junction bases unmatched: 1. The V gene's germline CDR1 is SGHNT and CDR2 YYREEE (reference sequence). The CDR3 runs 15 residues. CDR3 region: CASSLSGGSYNEQFF. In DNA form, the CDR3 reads TGTGCCAGCAGCTTGTCGGGAGGCTCCTACAATGAGCAGTTCTTC. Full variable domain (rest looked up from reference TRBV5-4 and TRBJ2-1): ETGVTQSPTHLIKTRGQQVTLRCSSQSGHNTVSWYQQALGQGPQFIFQYYREEENGRGNFPPRFSGLQFPNYSSELNVNALELDDSALYLCASSLSGGSYNEQFFGPGTRLTVL.

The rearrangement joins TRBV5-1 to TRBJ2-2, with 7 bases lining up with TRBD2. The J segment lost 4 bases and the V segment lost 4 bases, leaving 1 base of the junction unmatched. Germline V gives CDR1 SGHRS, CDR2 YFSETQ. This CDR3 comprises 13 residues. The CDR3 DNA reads TGCGCCAGCAGCCGGGAGGTCACCGGGGAGCTGTTTTTT. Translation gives CASSREVTGELFF.

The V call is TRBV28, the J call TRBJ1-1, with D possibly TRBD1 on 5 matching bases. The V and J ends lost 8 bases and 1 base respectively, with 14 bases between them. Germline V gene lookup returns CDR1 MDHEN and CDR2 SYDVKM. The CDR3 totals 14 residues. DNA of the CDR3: TGTGCCAGCCCCCCGGCGGGGGAGAACACTGAAGCTTTCTTT. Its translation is CASPPAGENTEAFF.

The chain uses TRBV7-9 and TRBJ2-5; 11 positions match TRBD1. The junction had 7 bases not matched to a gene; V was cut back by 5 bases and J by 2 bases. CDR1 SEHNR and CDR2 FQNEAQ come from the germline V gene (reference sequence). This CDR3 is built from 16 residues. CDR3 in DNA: TGTGCCAGCAGCCCTCGGGACAGGGGGGTACAAGAGACCCAGTACTTC. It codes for CASSPRDRGVQETQYF.

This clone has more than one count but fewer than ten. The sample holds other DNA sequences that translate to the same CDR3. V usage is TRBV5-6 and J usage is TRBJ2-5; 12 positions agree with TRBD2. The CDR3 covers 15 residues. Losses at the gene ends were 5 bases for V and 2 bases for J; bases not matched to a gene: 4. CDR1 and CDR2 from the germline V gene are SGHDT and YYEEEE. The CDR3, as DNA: TGTGCCAGCAGTGGACTAGCGGGGACTCAAGAGACCCAGTACTTC. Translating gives CASSGLAGTQETQYF.